The 23 T cell receptor beta chains below come from one sample, sequenced in a study of glioma-infiltrating T cells after dendritic cell vaccination. The protocol was immunoSEQ multiplex PCR, while the TCRdb copy is restricted to in-frame clones and leaves out a portion. The table records tens of thousands of clones, almost 85% of them present only once. The specimen comprised blood, sampled before dendritic cell vaccination. Every receptor here comes from a human donor with glioblastoma.

The J gene is TRBJ2-7, the V gene TRBV7-8; 7 nucleotides match TRBD2. V lost 1 base to trimming and J lost 3 bases; unmatched junction nucleotides: 3. CDR1 and CDR2 (germline): SGHVS, FQNEAQ. The CDR3 runs 14 residues. The CDR3 nucleotides are TGTGCCAGCAGCTTAGAGAGGACTAGCTACGAGCAGTACGTC. It specifies CASSLERTSYEQYV.

The genes are TRBV27 and TRBJ2-1; 12 nucleotides match TRBD2. Looked up from germline, CDR1 is MNHEY and CDR2 is SMNVEV (reference sequence). This CDR3 region has 20 residues. Unmatched junction bases numbered 14, after V lost 5 bases and J lost 0 bases. CDR3 region: CASSPIVGLAGRSSYNEQFF. The CDR3 DNA is TGTGCCAGCAGTCCTATCGTAGGACTAGCGGGACGGAGCTCCTACAATGAGCAGTTCTTC.

This chain uses TRBV7-9 with TRBJ2-5; tentatively, D is TRBD2 (7 bases). The CDR3 covers 15 residues. The V gene's germline CDR1 is SEHNR and CDR2 FQNEAQ (reference sequence). V was trimmed by 7 bases and J by 5 bases, leaving 20 bases between them. The CDR3 coding sequence is TGTGCCAGCACCACCCGGACGGGGGGCGCGGAGACCCAGTACTTC. It translates to CASTTRTGGAETQYF. Full variable domain (outside the CDR3, taken from reference TRBV7-9 and TRBJ2-5): DTGVSQNPRHKITKRGQNVTFRCDPISEHNRLYWYRQTLGQGPEFLTYFQNEAQLEKSRLLSDRFSAERPKGSFSTLEIQRTEQGDSAMYLCASTTRTGGAETQYFGPGTRLLVL.

The J gene is TRBJ2-5, the V gene TRBV9, with a tentative D call TRBD2 (5 bases). Trimming took off 4 bases at V and 2 bases at J, with 15 bases between the two ends. In germline, CDR1 is SGDLS, CDR2 YYNGEE. The CDR3 length is 15 residues. CDR3 residues: CASSKPSRGQETQYF. As DNA, the CDR3 is TGTGCCAGCAGCAAACCGTCCCGAGGGCAAGAGACCCAGTACTTC.

The gene calls are TRBV6-1 and TRBJ2-7, with TRBD2 matching 10 bases. Germline V gene lookup returns CDR1 MNHNS and CDR2 SASEGT. This CDR3 comprises 15 residues. V shed 1 base, J shed 3 bases, and the junction held 3 bases outside the gene matches. The CDR3 DNA is TGTGCCAGCAGTGAAGGAGCGGGAGGGTACTACGAGCAGTACGTC. It specifies CASSEGAGGYYEQYV.

The chain has TRBV27 and TRBJ2-5; TRBD2 matches 12 bases. Unmatched junction bases numbered 6, after V lost 5 bases and J lost 5 bases. CDR3 length: 15 residues. Germline-derived CDR1 and CDR2 are MNHEY and SMNVEV (reference sequence). DNA of the CDR3: TGTGCCAGCAGTCCAAGGACTAGCGGGGTGGAGACCCAGTACTTC. Its translation: CASSPRTSGVETQYF.

The V call is TRBV5-6, the J call TRBJ1-5; possible D gene TRBD1, 5 bases. In germline, CDR1 is SGHDT, CDR2 YYEEEE. V was clipped by 2 bases and J by 6 bases, with 15 bases between them. This CDR3 is built from 15 residues. CDR3 sequence reads: CASSFASGFSQPQHF. The DNA for the CDR3 is TGTGCCAGCAGCTTCGCGTCAGGGTTTAGTCAGCCCCAGCATTTT.

V and J are TRBV6-1 and TRBJ1-4; 7 bases match TRBD1. The CDR3 contains 18 residues. Trimming cost V 0 bases and J 0 bases; bases outside gene matches: 7. The germline V gene encodes CDR1 MNHNS and CDR2 SASEGT. CDR3 bases: TGTGCCAGCAGTGAAGCGTACCGGGACAGCGCAACTAATGAAAAACTGTTTTTT. Translation: CASSEAYRDSATNEKLFF.

This chain joins TRBV6-1 and TRBJ1-5, with a weak D call TRBD1 (6 bases). V was shortened by 1 base and J by 3 bases, with 13 bases between the two germline ends. Germline V gene lookup returns CDR1 MNHNS and CDR2 SASEGT. This CDR3 contains 16 residues. CDR3 DNA: TGTGCCAGCAGTGAAGATATTGGGGGCTTCAATCAGCCCCAGCATTTT. This encodes CASSEDIGGFNQPQHF.

This sequence joins TRBV18 and TRBJ2-1; TRBD1 is a possible D gene (5 bases). In germline, CDR1 is KGHSH, CDR2 LQKENI. This CDR3 is 11 amino acids long. V lost 3 bases, J lost 8 bases, and 5 bases lay in between. CDR3 DNA sequence: TGTGCCAGCTCACCCAGGGATGAGCAGTTCTTC. Translating it yields CASSPRDEQFF.

The rearrangement joins TRBV9 to TRBJ2-3; TRBD2 agrees at 14 bases. This CDR3 spans 19 amino acids. Germline V lookup: CDR1 SGDLS, CDR2 YYNGEE. V lost 3 bases and J lost 0; bases outside the gene matches: 9. The CDR3 sequence is CASSGHRTSGRPSTDTQYF. CDR3 coding DNA: TGTGCCAGCAGCGGGCACCGGACTAGCGGGAGGCCCAGCACAGATACGCAGTATTTT. Full variable domain (outside the CDR3, taken from reference TRBV9 and TRBJ2-3): DSGVTQTPKHLITATGQRVTLRCSPRSGDLSVYWYQQSLDQGLQFLIQYYNGEERAKGNILERFSAQQFPDLHSELNLSSLELGDSALYFCASSGHRTSGRPSTDTQYFGPGTRLTVL.

This chain connects TRBV11-3 to TRBJ1-5, with 7 bases aligning to TRBD1. Germline V lookup: CDR1 SGHNT, CDR2 YENEEA. The trim removed 8 bases at V and 3 bases at J, leaving 16 bases unmatched. The CDR3 is 17 amino acids. In nucleotides, the CDR3 is TGTGCCAGCTTCCCAGGCACAGGGGAATGTTACAATCAGCCCCAGCATTTT. Residues: CASFPGTGECYNQPQHF.

Only a few counts were recorded for this clone. The chain recombines TRBV25-1 with TRBJ1-1; D unresolved. There are 14 residues in the CDR3. V was pared by 1 base and J by 7 bases, with 13 bases between. Germline V CDR1 and CDR2: MGHDK, SYGVNS. The CDR3 protein is CASSEFGQRDEAFF. CDR3 coding DNA: TGTGCCAGCAGTGAATTTGGGCAGAGGGATGAAGCTTTCTTT.

The J gene is TRBJ2-3, the V gene TRBV18; 7 nucleotides match TRBD2. V dropped 6 bases and J dropped 0; count of bases not matched to a gene: 9. Germline values: CDR1 KGHSH, CDR2 LQKENI. The CDR3 totals 16 residues. The CDR3 DNA sequence: TGTGCCAGCTCTCCCTCCGGGAGGCAGAGCACAGATACGCAGTATTTT. Its protein is CASSPSGRQSTDTQYF. Complete variable domain (other parts from reference TRBV18 and TRBJ2-3): NAGVMQNPRHLVRRRGQEARLRCSPMKGHSHVYWYRQLPEEGLKFMVYLQKENIIDESGMPKERFSAEFPKEGPSILRIQQVVRGDSAAYFCASSPSGRQSTDTQYFGPGTRLTVL.

The rearrangement uses TRBV6-1 and TRBJ2-7, with a tentative D call TRBD2 (6 bases). Trimming took 7 bases from V and 2 from J, leaving 9 bases between them. Germline CDR1 and CDR2: MNHNS and SASEGT. The CDR3 runs 12 residues. Here the CDR3 DNA reads TGTGCCAGCACGGGAGTAACCTACGAGCAGTACTTC. The encoded protein is CASTGVTYEQYF.

There are a few counts of this clone. At the DNA level, this CDR3 is encoded by other sequences in the same sample as well. J is TRBJ1-3 and V is TRBV15; tentatively, D is TRBD1 (5 bases). Germline V gene lookup returns CDR1 LNHNV and CDR2 YYDKDF (reference sequence). CDR3 length: 15 residues. V was clipped by 0 bases and J by 0 bases, with 6 bases between them. The CDR3 coding sequence is TGTGCCACCAGCAGAGACAGGGTCTCTGGAAACACCATATATTTT. This gives the protein CATSRDRVSGNTIYF.

The chain has TRBV7-8 and TRBJ2-4, with 9 nucleotides matching TRBD1. CDR1 and CDR2 (germline): SGHVS, FQNEAQ. After removal of 5 bases from V and 9 bases from J, the junction contained 8 bases not matched to a gene. The CDR3 length is 14 residues. The CDR3 region is CASSTRDRVGIQYF. The CDR3 DNA is TGTGCCAGCAGCACCCGGGACAGGGTTGGCATTCAGTACTTC.

The chain carries TRBV6-5 and TRBJ2-3, with D possibly being TRBD2 (5 bases). Germline values: CDR1 MNHEY, CDR2 SVGAGI. The V and J ends lost 2 bases and 2 bases respectively, with 11 bases between them. CDR3 size: 15 residues. DNA for the CDR3: TGTGCCAGCAGTTACATGAGGGCCAACACAGATACGCAGTATTTT. This codes for CASSYMRANTDTQYF.

The chain links TRBV28 to TRBJ2-5, with D perhaps matching TRBD1 (5 bases). The CDR3 totals 14 residues. The germline V and J ends were trimmed by 4 bases and 2 bases, with 11 bases remaining between them. In germline, CDR1 is MDHEN, CDR2 SYDVKM. The DNA for the CDR3 is TGTGCCAGCAGTTCCCCCGACAGACAAGAGACCCAGTACTTC. It specifies CASSSPDRQETQYF.

The rearrangement uses TRBV5-1 and TRBJ2-2; TRBD1 matches 11 bases. Germline V gene lookup returns CDR1 SGHRS and CDR2 YFSETQ. The CDR3 is 16 residues long. Unmatched junction bases numbered 6, after V lost 5 bases and J lost 3 bases. As DNA, the CDR3 is TGCGCCAGCAGACAGGGGACAGGGGGTTACACCGGGGAGCTGTTTTTT. Protein product: CASRQGTGGYTGELFF. The full variable domain, completed using reference TRBV5-1 and TRBJ2-2, is KAGVTQTPRYLIKTRGQQVTLSCSPISGHRSVSWYQQTPGQGLQFLFEYFSETQRNKGNFPGRFSGRQFSNSRSEMNVSTLELGDSALYLCASRQGTGGYTGELFFGEGSRLTVL.

The chain links TRBV15 to TRBJ2-3, with 7 nucleotides matching TRBD2. Unmatched junction bases numbered 9, after V lost 0 bases and J lost 3 bases. Germline V lookup: CDR1 LNHNV, CDR2 YYDKDF (reference sequence). CDR3 length: 17 amino acids. CDR3 loop: CATSRDRREILTDTQYF. In DNA form, the CDR3 reads TGTGCCACCAGCAGAGATAGGCGGGAGATATTGACAGATACGCAGTATTTT.

This clone came up a few times. This sequence joins TRBV2 and TRBJ1-3, with D tentatively TRBD1 (5 bases). V was clipped by 2 bases and J by 2 bases, with 7 bases between them. CDR3 length equals 14 residues. The germline CDR1 and CDR2 sequences are SNHLY and FYNNEI. In DNA form, the CDR3 reads TGTGCCAGCAGTGAACCCAGGGCTGGAAACACCATATATTTT. This gives the protein CASSEPRAGNTIYF.

CDR3 amino acids: CASSSPPGGGSNTGELFF. For the CDR3, the DNA is TGCGCCAGCAGCTCCCCGCCTGGAGGAGGATCGAACACCGGGGAGCTGTTTTTT. The chain combines TRBV5-1 with TRBJ2-2, with D maybe TRBD2 (5 bases). Per germline, CDR1 SGHRS and CDR2 YFSETQ. Deletions cut 3 bases from V and 0 bases from J, with 18 bases between. The CDR3 consists of 18 residues. Full variable domain (rest looked up from reference TRBV5-1 and TRBJ2-2): KAGVTQTPRYLIKTRGQQVTLSCSPISGHRSVSWYQQTPGQGLQFLFEYFSETQRNKGNFPGRFSGRQFSNSRSEMNVSTLELGDSALYLCASSSPPGGGSNTGELFFGEGSRLTVL.